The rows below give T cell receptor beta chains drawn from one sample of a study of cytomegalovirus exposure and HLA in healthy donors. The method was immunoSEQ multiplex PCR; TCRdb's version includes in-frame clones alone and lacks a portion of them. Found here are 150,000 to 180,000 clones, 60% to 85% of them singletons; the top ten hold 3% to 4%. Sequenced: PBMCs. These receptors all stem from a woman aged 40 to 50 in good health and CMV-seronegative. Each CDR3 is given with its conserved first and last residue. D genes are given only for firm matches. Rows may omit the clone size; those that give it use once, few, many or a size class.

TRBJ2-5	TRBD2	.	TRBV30	CAWSVPGGLKTQYF	TGTGCCTGGAGTGTACCGGGGGGATTGAAGACCCAGTACTTC
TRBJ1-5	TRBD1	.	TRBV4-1	CASSPDRVIQPQHF	TGCGCCAGCAGCCCCGACAGGGTTATTCAGCCCCAGCATTTT
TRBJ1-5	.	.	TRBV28	CASSHGPLLSNQPQHF	TGTGCCAGCAGCCATGGGCCGCTCCTTAGCAATCAGCCCCAGCATTTT
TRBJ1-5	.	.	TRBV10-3	CAISDRTGNQPQHF	TGTGCCATCAGTGATAGGACAGGCAATCAGCCCCAGCATTTT
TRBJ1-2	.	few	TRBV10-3	CAISGHRVNYGYTF	TGTGCCATCAGTGGCCACAGGGTTAACTATGGCTACACCTTC
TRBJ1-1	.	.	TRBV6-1	CASSELPEAFF	TGTGCCAGCAGTGAACTCCCTGAAGCTTTCTTT
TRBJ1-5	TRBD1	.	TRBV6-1	CASSEQGASNQPQHF	TGTGCCAGCAGTGAACAGGGGGCCAGCAATCAGCCCCAGCATTTT
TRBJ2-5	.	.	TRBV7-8	CTSSLTGTAQETQYF	TGTACCAGCAGTCTAACCGGGACTGCTCAAGAGACCCAGTACTTC
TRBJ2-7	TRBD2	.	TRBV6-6	CASTLTSGYEQYF	TGTGCCAGCACGCTGACTAGCGGCTACGAGCAGTACTTC
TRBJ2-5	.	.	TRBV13	CASRGGVGGETQYF	TGTGCCAGCCGAGGGGGGGTAGGCGGGGAGACCCAGTACTTC
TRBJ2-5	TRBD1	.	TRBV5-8	CASSSGTGGETQYF	TGTGCCAGCAGCTCCGGGACAGGGGGGGAGACCCAGTACTTC
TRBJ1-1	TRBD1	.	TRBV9	CVSSVSDRGGTEAFF	TGTGTCAGCAGCGTATCCGACAGGGGTGGTACTGAAGCTTTCTTT
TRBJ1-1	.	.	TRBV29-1	CSVDIGRSEAFF	TGCAGCGTTGATATAGGGAGGAGTGAAGCTTTCTTT
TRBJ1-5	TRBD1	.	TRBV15	CATSSGQGLSNQPQHF	TGTGCCACCAGCAGCGGACAGGGCCTTAGCAATCAGCCCCAGCATTTT
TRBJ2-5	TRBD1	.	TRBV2	CASRGQPQETQYF	TGTGCCAGCAGGGGACAGCCCCAAGAGACCCAGTACTTC
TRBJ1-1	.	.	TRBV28	CASSLDTGRTEAFF	TGTGCCAGCAGTTTGGATACAGGGCGGACTGAAGCTTTCTTT
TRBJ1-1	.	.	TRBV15	CATSRETIPGSKGPTEAFF	TGTGCCACCAGCAGAGAAACAATCCCTGGGAGTAAGGGTCCCACTGAAGCTTTCTTT
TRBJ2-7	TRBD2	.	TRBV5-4	CASSPSGGGFGSYEQYF	TGTGCCAGCAGCCCCTCGGGAGGGGGGTTTGGCTCCTACGAGCAGTACTTC
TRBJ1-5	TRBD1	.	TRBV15	CATSDRAGQPQHF	TGTGCCACCTCTGACAGGGCGGGGCAGCCCCAGCATTTT
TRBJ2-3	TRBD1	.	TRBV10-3	CAISEDRGADTQYF	TGTGCCATCAGTGAGGACAGGGGTGCAGATACGCAGTATTTT
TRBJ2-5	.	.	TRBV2	CASSADSGNQYF	TGTGCCAGCAGTGCGGATTCGGGAAACCAGTACTTC
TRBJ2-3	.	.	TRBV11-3	CASNPGQGYTDTQYF	TGTGCCAGCAACCCCGGCCAGGGGTACACAGATACGCAGTATTTT
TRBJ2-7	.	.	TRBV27	CASLRTGSGTYEQYF	TGTGCCAGCCTGCGCACCGGGAGCGGCACCTACGAGCAGTACTTC
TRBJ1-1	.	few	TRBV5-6	CASRTPGATEAFF	TGTGCCAGCAGGACTCCAGGGGCCACTGAAGCTTTCTTT
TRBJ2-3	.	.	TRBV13	CASSPDYTQYF	TGTGCCAGCAGCCCGGACTATACGCAGTATTTT
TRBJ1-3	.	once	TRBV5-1	CASSRDGTSSGNTIYF	TGCGCCAGCAGCAGGGACGGGACAAGCTCTGGAAACACCATATATTTT
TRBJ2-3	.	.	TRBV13	CASSLGSFALEADTQYF	TGTGCCAGCAGCTTAGGGTCGTTTGCCCTGGAGGCAGATACGCAGTATTTT
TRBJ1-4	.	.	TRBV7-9	CASSFQSGEKLFF	TGTGCCAGCAGCTTTCAGTCAGGTGAAAAACTGTTTTTT
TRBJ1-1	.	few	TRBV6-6	CASGRALNTEAFF	TGTGCCAGCGGGCGGGCTTTGAACACTGAAGCTTTCTTT
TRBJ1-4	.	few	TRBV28	CASSHNEKLFF	TGTGCCAGCAGCCATAATGAAAAACTGTTTTTT